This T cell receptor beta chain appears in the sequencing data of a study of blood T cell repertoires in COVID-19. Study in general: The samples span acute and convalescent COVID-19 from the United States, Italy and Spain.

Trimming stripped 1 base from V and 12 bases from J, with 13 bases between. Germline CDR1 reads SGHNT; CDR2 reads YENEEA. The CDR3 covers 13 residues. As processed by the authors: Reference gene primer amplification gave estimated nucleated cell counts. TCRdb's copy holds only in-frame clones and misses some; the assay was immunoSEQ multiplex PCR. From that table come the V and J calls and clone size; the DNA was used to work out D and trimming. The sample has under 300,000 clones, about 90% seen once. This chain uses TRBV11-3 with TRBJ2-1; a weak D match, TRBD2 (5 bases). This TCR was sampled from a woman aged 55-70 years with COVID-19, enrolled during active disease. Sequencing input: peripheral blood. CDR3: CASSLGERTRQFF. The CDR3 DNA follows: TGTGCCAGCAGCTTAGGGGAGCGTACCAGGCAGTTCTTC.